This T cell receptor beta chain was sequenced for a study of PD-L1 blockade in urothelial cancer. The assay was immunoSEQ multiplex PCR, and TCRdb's table has in-frame clones only and misses some. In the table there are approximately 50,000 clones, around 83% of which are singletons. This sample's time point: pretreatment peripheral blood. This receptor was obtained from a man in his fifties or sixties with urothelial cancer. Here the sequenced sample was PBMCs, taken around atezolizumab (anti-PD-L1) treatment.

The CDR3, as DNA: TGCGCCAGCAGCTTGGATCGCGTGGACGAGCAGTACTTC. Protein sequence: CASSLDRVDEQYF. The chain joins TRBV5-1 to TRBJ2-7; D not certain. CDR3 length equals 13 residues. Trimming left V 0 bases short and J 5 bases short, with 9 bases between. CDR1 and CDR2 from the germline V gene are SGHRS and YFSETQ.